Listed below are T cell receptor beta chains from one sample, sequenced in a study of CD4 T cells in relation to SARS-CoV-2 and coronaviruses. Sequencing used immunoSEQ multiplex PCR; TCRdb keeps in-frame clones, though not all of them. The table includes some 30,000 clones, 75% to 80% detected once. These receptors are not linked to any known antigen. The sample was CD4+ T cells from PBMCs, cultured in vitro. Source of these receptors: a human donor in good health. The CDR3 runs from the conserved cysteine through the conserved F or W. D genes are given only for firm matches. For some rows the clone size is stated as once, few or many, or as a class when expanded; others skip it.

J,D,size,V,CDR3,DNA
TRBJ2-3,-,once,TRBV10-3,CAISGAFGGTDTQYF,TGTGCCATCAGTGGGGCTTTTGGAGGCACAGATACGCAGTATTTT
TRBJ1-2,-,-,TRBV3-1/TRBV3-2,CASSQLQGHYGYTF,TGTGCCAGCAGCCAATTACAGGGCCACTATGGCTACACCTTC
TRBJ2-3,-,-,TRBV2,CASSPSGTVQYF,TGTGCCAGCAGCCCCTCAGGTACTGTGCAGTATTTT
TRBJ2-1,-,-,TRBV7-9,CASSLGLGAGDNEQFF,TGTGCCAGCAGCTTGGGTTTAGGGGCAGGGGACAATGAGCAGTTCTTC
TRBJ2-7,TRBD2,-,TRBV7-8,CATGGREGQREQYF,TGTGCGACCGGGGGGCGGGAGGGGCAGAGGGAGCAGTACTTC
TRBJ2-2,-,-,TRBV19,CASRSIGYSTGELFF,TGTGCCAGTAGGAGCATCGGGTATTCCACCGGGGAGCTGTTTTTT
TRBJ1-5,-,-,TRBV19,CASTRRDLDQPQHF,TGTGCCAGTACCCGCCGGGACTTAGATCAGCCCCAGCATTTT
TRBJ1-2,-,-,TRBV5-6,CASSLWGGSEGYTF,TGTGCCAGCAGCTTGTGGGGCGGATCAGAGGGCTACACCTTC
TRBJ2-7,-,-,TRBV5-1,CASSLDPAAYEQYF,TGCGCCAGCAGCTTGGATCCAGCAGCCTACGAGCAGTACTTC
TRBJ2-7,-,once,TRBV6-2/TRBV6-3,CASTPERPTSNEQYF,TGTGCCAGCACCCCAGAGAGACCTACGAGCAACGAGCAGTACTTC
TRBJ1-6,-,few,TRBV5-1,CASSLGYSYNSPLHF,TGCGCCAGCAGCTTGGGGTACTCCTATAATTCACCCCTCCACTTT
TRBJ1-2,-,-,TRBV12-3/TRBV12-4,CASSLSGDVGYTF,TGTGCCAGCAGTTTGTCAGGGGATGTTGGCTACACCTTC
TRBJ2-2,TRBD1,-,TRBV6-6,CASTTPDRVNTGELFF,TGTGCCAGCACTACCCCGGACAGGGTAAACACGGGGGAGCTGTTTTTT
TRBJ2-7,-,-,TRBV4-1,CASSLQQGYEQYF,TGCGCCAGCAGCCTACAACAGGGCTACGAGCAGTACTTC
TRBJ2-1,TRBD2,-,TRBV5-1,CASSRSGVSGDNEQFF,TGCGCCAGCAGCCGCTCCGGGGTTAGCGGGGACAATGAGCAGTTCTTC
TRBJ2-7,-,-,TRBV19,CASRDLTAQGEQYF,TGTGCCAGTAGGGATTTGACAGCGCAGGGCGAGCAGTACTTC
TRBJ2-1,-,-,TRBV3-1/TRBV3-2,CASSQRGTSLGSNEQFF,TGTGCCAGCAGCCAAAGAGGGACCTCCCTCGGATCCAATGAGCAGTTCTTC
TRBJ2-7,-,once,TRBV3-1/TRBV3-2,CASSLGGGEQYF,TGTGCCAGCAGCCTCGGGGGCGGCGAGCAGTACTTC
TRBJ2-2,-,-,TRBV19,CASSAQGTFTGELFF,TGTGCCAGTAGTGCGCAGGGGACATTCACCGGGGAGCTGTTTTTT
TRBJ1-3,TRBD1,-,TRBV11-2,CASSARTGSGNTIYF,TGTGCCAGCAGCGCAAGGACAGGGAGTGGAAACACCATATATTTT
TRBJ1-1,-,-,TRBV28,CAIIPTGPLNTEAFF,TGTGCCATCATCCCCACCGGCCCCTTGAACACTGAAGCTTTCTTT
TRBJ2-3,TRBD2,-,TRBV27,CASSFREGDTQYF,TGTGCCAGCAGTTTTCGGGAGGGGGATACGCAGTATTTT
TRBJ1-1,-,-,TRBV29-1,CSVLRQLNTEAFF,TGCAGCGTTCTCCGACAACTTAACACTGAAGCTTTCTTT
TRBJ2-3,-,-,TRBV5-1,CASSFSGSRTDTQYF,TGCGCCAGCAGCTTTAGCGGAAGTCGCACAGATACGCAGTATTTT
TRBJ2-2,-,-,TRBV5-4,CASSPRVGRYTGELFF,TGTGCCAGCAGCCCGAGGGTAGGCAGGTACACCGGGGAGCTGTTTTTT
TRBJ1-6,-,-,TRBV10-3,CAIKDRLNSPLHF,TGTGCCATCAAAGACAGGTTAAATTCACCCCTCCACTTT
TRBJ1-5,TRBD1,few,TRBV27,CASRETGPNSNQPQHF,TGTGCCAGCAGGGAGACAGGGCCGAATAGCAATCAGCCCCAGCATTTT
TRBJ1-1,TRBD1,-,TRBV5-6,CASSLDRGQNTEAFF,TGTGCCAGCAGCTTGGACAGGGGTCAGAACACTGAAGCTTTCTTT
TRBJ2-1,TRBD2,-,TRBV4-1,CASSQVGLAGGGEQFF,TGCGCCAGCAGCCAAGTAGGCCTAGCGGGAGGTGGAGAGCAGTTCTTC
TRBJ2-1,TRBD2,-,TRBV18,CASSPRETSAGEQFF,TGTGCCAGCTCACCACGCGAGACTAGCGCGGGTGAGCAGTTCTTC
TRBJ2-4,-,-,TRBV9,CASSVGNRGNIQYF,TGTGCCAGCAGCGTAGGCAATAGGGGAAACATTCAGTACTTC
TRBJ2-6,-,-,TRBV19,CASSKDSAGANVLTF,TGTGCCAGTAGTAAAGACAGTGCGGGGGCCAACGTCCTGACTTTC
TRBJ2-1,TRBD2,-,TRBV7-8,CASSTRASGTISEQFF,TGTGCCAGCAGCACACGGGCTAGCGGGACCATCAGTGAGCAGTTCTTC
TRBJ2-7,TRBD1,-,TRBV3-1/TRBV3-2,CASSQGPTGDEQYF,TGTGCCAGCAGCCAAGGCCCGACAGGGGACGAGCAGTACTTC
TRBJ2-3,TRBD2,-,TRBV3-1/TRBV3-2,CASSQRTSSTDTQYF,TGTGCCAGCAGCCAACGGACTAGTTCCACAGATACGCAGTATTTT
TRBJ2-4,TRBD2,-,TRBV12-3/TRBV12-4,CASSFPGRGIQYF,TGTGCCAGCAGTTTTCCGGGGAGGGGCATTCAGTACTTC